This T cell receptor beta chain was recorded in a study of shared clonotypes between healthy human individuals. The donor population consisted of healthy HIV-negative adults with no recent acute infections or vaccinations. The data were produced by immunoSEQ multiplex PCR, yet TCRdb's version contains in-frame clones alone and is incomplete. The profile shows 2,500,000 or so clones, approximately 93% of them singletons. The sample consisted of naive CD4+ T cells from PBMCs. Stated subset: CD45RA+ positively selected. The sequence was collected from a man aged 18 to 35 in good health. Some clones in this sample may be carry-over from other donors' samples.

The CDR3 sequence: CASTLDRGYSNQPQHF. CDR3 DNA: TGTGCCAGTACCCTGGACAGGGGGTATAGCAATCAGCCCCAGCATTTT. V usage is TRBV19 and J usage is TRBJ1-5, with TRBD1 identical over 10 bases. V was pared by 7 bases and J by 0 bases, with 6 bases of the junction left unmatched. The CDR3 runs 16 residues. Germline CDR1 reads LNHDA; CDR2 reads SQIVND (reference sequence).